This T cell receptor beta chain originates from a study of cytotoxic CD8 clonotypes in ibrutinib-treated CLL. Study context: The group held more than 10 relapsed/refractory and about 15 treatment-naive patients, with under 18 IGHV unmutated. On average, each sample had 255,043 productive templates and 94,082 productive rearrangements.

Findings of the study overall: The study found baseline clonality above age-matched healthy donors, tracking circulating CD8+ T-cell counts. Public clonotypes proved infrequent, and on treatment they shrank or remained steady.

On this clone itself: Its antigen is not identified.

Germline V gene data show CDR1 as SGHRS and CDR2 as YFSETQ. The CDR3 length is 14 residues. V was pared by 2 bases and J by 3 bases, with 11 bases between. Method: immunoSEQ multiplex PCR; TCRdb's copy keeps in-frame clones and lacks some. The sample contains about 330,000 clones, over 55% of which appear only once. This specimen was PBMCs, taken after 36 months of ibrutinib treatment. The clonotype comes from a human donor with chronic lymphocytic leukemia. The gene calls are TRBV5-1 and TRBJ1-2; D is ambiguous. CDR3 in amino acids: CASSFGSRDYGYTF. The CDR3 nucleotides are TGCGCCAGCAGCTTCGGCAGTCGGGACTATGGCTACACCTTC.